Reported below is one T cell receptor beta chain. The antigen remains unidentified. Method: immunoSEQ multiplex PCR; TCRdb's copy keeps in-frame clones and lacks some. The table shows roughly 320,000 clones, with roughly 84% occurring only once. The data are from a study of Ad26.COV2.S vaccination and SARS-CoV-2 variants. The wider study: Intramuscular Ad26.COV2.S doses were given once or twice, 56 days apart. General study findings and limits: Substantial breadth in spike-specific CD8+ and CD4+ T cell responses was reportedly seen after vaccination. People who got the vaccine had more spike-specific TCR breadth than people who got placebo.

V shed 5 bases and J 2 bases; nucleotides not matched to a gene: 5. Germline V gene lookup returns CDR1 LGHNA and CDR2 YSLEER. The CDR3 runs 16 residues. As to treatment: roughly 18 received Ad26.COV2.S at low or high dose, single or two shots; about 5 received placebo; per-sample allocation not given. It was on day 63 after the first vaccine or placebo injection that samples were taken. In Boston, the donor was an adult between 18-55 years of age. The input for sequencing was peripheral blood, taken in a trial of Ad26.COV2.S vaccine versus placebo. V gene TRBV4-3 combines with J gene TRBJ2-1, with TRBD1 matching over 11 bases. This receptor was taken from a person between 18 and 59 years old who received the Ad26.COV2.S COVID-19 vaccine or a placebo. DNA for the CDR3: TGCGCCAGCAGCTATATGGGACAGGGGGCCTACAATGAGCAGTTCTTC. Translation gives CASSYMGQGAYNEQFF.